This T cell receptor beta chain appears in the sequencing data of a study of T cell responses to AZD1222 COVID-19 vaccine (TCRdb year 2021). Study-level background: TCR sequencing covered roughly 230 trial participants: about 210 given two doses of AZD1222 and around 25 given two doses of MenACWY control vaccine. Trial participants were enrolled into age subgroups of 18-55, 56-69 and 70-plus years, which contained around 150, 29 and 61 TCR-sequenced participants, respectively.

Including the terminal cysteine and phenylalanine, the CDR3 comprises 13 residues. Only the CDR3 part of the read is kept: 39 bases, read in frame from the first base. V is shortened by 6 bases, J by 5 bases, and the region joining them spans 13 bases. CDR1 and CDR2, per the germline V gene, are MNHEY and SVGAGI. To note about this clone: Its antigen is not yet known. No per-base quality is available; no much larger clone lies one base away.

Summary of the overall study and its limitations: Nearly half of unique spike-specific TCRs reportedly recognized epitopes outside regions mutated in the B.1.351 and B.1.1.7 variants. Conclusions about previously exposed vaccinees were limited because only 6 or 7 AZD1222 recipients were SARS-CoV-2 seropositive at baseline. The vaccine-associated CD4 TCRs covered the entire spike protein, and the dominant responses fell in regions 160-218 and 743-854. Because no day 14 peak-response samples were available, repertoires were characterized only after the peak T cell response. After two AZD1222 doses, both the breadth and the depth of spike-specific TCRs were significantly higher than at day 0 and than in MenACWY recipients. Participants were mostly white British and included more females than males, and it was suggested by the authors that clonal diversity may have been underestimated. The 56-69-year group was small, and its depth increase did not reach significance, likely because of low power.

Read against the paper, the sample's time point label means: baseline before first vaccination. This specimen's treatment or condition label, interpreted: meningococcal conjugate vaccine given as trial control. Vaccinee samples came from UK trials COV001 and COV002, including a single-blind randomized controlled phase 2/3 trial of AZD1222 (ChAdOx1 nCoV-19) in healthy adults. Trial participant PBMC samples were collected at day 0 and day 28 after the second dose for TCRbeta chain sequencing. The CDR3 regions of human TCRbeta chains were analyzed by immunosequencing. Concerning the study's data processing: TCRs in the repertoires were matched against a reference library of SARS-CoV-2-specific TCRs that had been generated with the MIRA antigen-specificity platform. Breadth meant the fraction of unique TCRs that were SARS-CoV-2-associated, whereas depth meant the fraction of total T cells that were SARS-CoV-2-associated. Using the MIRA data, each spike-specific TCR was mapped to the spike region that the TCR reacts to and placed in a CD4 or CD8 class. Log10-transformed breadth and depth values were compared by one-way ANOVA with Sidak's multiple comparisons tests. TCRdb stores this immuneACCESS table with in-frame sequences only. Part of the clones is absent; in the studies checked, under half of the shortfall reflects unresolved V genes, and no reason is known for the rest. V and J calls and clone size come straight from that table; D and trimming were deduced from the DNA. The sample includes under 80,000 clones, with 79% observed a single time. The ten largest account for around 25% of the sample.

The sequences come from peripheral blood, collected on day 0 of MenACWY control vaccination. Recombination linked TRBV6-5 to TRBJ1-2; TRBD1 could be the D gene, as 5 bases match. The clonotype was recovered from an adult in good health. The base sequence is TGTGCCAGCAGGTCCCCGGGGGGGTATGGCTACACCTTC. The resulting protein is CASRSPGGYGYTF.